Listed here is a single T cell receptor (beta chain). Its antigen is undetermined. These data belong to a study of cytomegalovirus exposure and HLA in healthy donors. Study-wide context: The use of the same platform for the roughly 130 validation repertoires and the 550 to 850 first-cohort repertoires was reported by a later analysis.

General study findings and limits: Most TCR sequences were seen very rarely across donors, but some public TCRs occurred in many. Cytomegalovirus status, reportedly, was diagnosed with high specificity and sensitivity by the classifier.

Germline CDR1 reads MNHEY; CDR2 reads SVGAGI. The CDR3 is made up of 14 amino acids. Germline trimming cut 6 bases from V and 2 bases from J; bases unmatched to any gene: 7. Libraries were prepared by immunoSEQ multiplex PCR; TCRdb keeps only in-frame clonotypes and omits some of them. The top ten clones hold around 5.4% of a sample with under 250,000 clones, over 80% of them seen once. The clonotype originates from a woman younger than 35 in good health and CMV-seronegative. Material: PBMCs. The V call is TRBV6-5, the J call TRBJ2-7; TRBD2 aligns across 7 bases. CDR3 sequence (DNA): TGTGCCAGCAGAAATCCGCGGGAGCCCTACGAGCAGTACTTC. It specifies CASRNPREPYEQYF.